The source of this T cell receptor beta chain is a study of blood T cell repertoires in COVID-19. Profiled with immunoSEQ multiplex PCR; TCRdb holds only in-frame clones, not every one. The repertoire holds 350,000 to 450,000 clones, approximately 89% seen once, with approximately 1.9% in the top ten. The V gene end was trimmed by 4 bases and the J gene end by 4 bases; junction bases not matched to a gene: 4. Germline values: CDR1 SGHRS, CDR2 YFSETQ. This CDR3 spans 14 amino acids. The rearrangement joins TRBV5-1 to TRBJ2-1; 8 nucleotides line up with TRBD2. The receptor's source is a man aged 40-55 years in a cohort exposed to, infected with or recovered from COVID-19 (not recorded which). Sequencing was carried out using PBMCs or T cells enriched from blood (not recorded which). The CDR3 nucleotides read TGCGCCAGCAGCCCAACTAGCGGATACAATGAGCAGTTCTTC. This gives the protein CASSPTSGYNEQFF. The full variable domain, in which reference TRBV5-1 and TRBJ2-1 provide the parts outside the CDR3, is KAGVTQTPRYLIKTRGQQVTLSCSPISGHRSVSWYQQTPGQGLQFLFEYFSETQRNKGNFPGRFSGRQFSNSRSEMNVSTLELGDSALYLCASSPTSGYNEQFFGPGTRLTVL.